The sequence of this T cell receptor beta chain was determined in a study of TIL therapy for anti-PD-1-resistant metastatic lung cancer. About the study: Progressing patients received lymphodepletion, expanded TIL infusion and IL-2. Most patients had lung adenocarcinoma. By whole-exome sequencing, median non-synonymous tumor mutation burden was around 1.5 mutations per megabase.

The libraries were made with immunoSEQ v3. Libraries were sequenced to roughly 2 million read pairs (survey) or about 4.5-6 million (deep). The assay was immunoSEQ multiplex PCR, and TCRdb's table has in-frame clones only and misses some. The profile shows about 36,000 clones, around 67% of them singletons. The time point here: pre-treatment sample, taken before nivolumab and TIL therapy. Germline CDR1 reads SGHTA; CDR2 reads FQGTGA. The CDR3 runs to 16 residues. The ends lost 5 bases at V and 0 bases at J; junction bases unmatched: 6. The material sequenced was blood, taken at baseline. The sequence derives from a person aged 25-85 years with non-small cell lung cancer. The chain has TRBV7-3 and TRBJ2-1, with 8 bases that match TRBD2. CDR3 sequence: CASSRNSGTSYNEQFF. DNA of the CDR3: TGTGCCAGCAGCCGCAATAGCGGGACCTCCTACAATGAGCAGTTCTTC. The full variable domain, completed using reference TRBV7-3 and TRBJ2-1, is GAGVSQTPSNKVTEKGKYVELRCDPISGHTALYWYRQSLGQGPEFLIYFQGTGAADDSGLPNDRFFAVRPEGSVSTLKIQRTERGDSAVYLCASSRNSGTSYNEQFFGPGTRLTVL.